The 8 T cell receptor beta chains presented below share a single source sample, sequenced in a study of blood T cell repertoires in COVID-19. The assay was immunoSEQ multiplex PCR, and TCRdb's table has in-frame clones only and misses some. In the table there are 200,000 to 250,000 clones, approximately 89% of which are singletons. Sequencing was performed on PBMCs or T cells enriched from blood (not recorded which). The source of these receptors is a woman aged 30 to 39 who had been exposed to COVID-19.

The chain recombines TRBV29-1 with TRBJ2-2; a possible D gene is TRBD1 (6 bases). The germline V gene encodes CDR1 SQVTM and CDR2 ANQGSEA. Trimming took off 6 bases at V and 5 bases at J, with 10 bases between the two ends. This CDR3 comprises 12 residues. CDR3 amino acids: CSVSGVTGELFF. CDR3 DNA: TGCAGCGTATCAGGGGTTACCGGGGAGCTGTTTTTT.

The CDR3 loop reads CASSLATTSGSYYEQYF. CDR3 coding DNA: TGTGCCAGCAGCTTAGCGACCACTAGCGGGAGTTACTACGAGCAGTACTTC. The chain carries TRBV7-9 and TRBJ2-7; TRBD2 agrees at 11 bases. The CDR3 has 17 amino acids. Germline trimming cut 0 bases from V and 3 bases from J; bases unmatched to any gene: 7. Per the germline V gene, CDR1 is SEHNR and CDR2 is FQNEAQ (reference sequence).

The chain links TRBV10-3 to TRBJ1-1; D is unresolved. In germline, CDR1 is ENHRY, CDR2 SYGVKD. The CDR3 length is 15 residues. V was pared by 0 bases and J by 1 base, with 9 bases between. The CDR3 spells CAISESGRTNTEAFF. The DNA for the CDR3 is TGTGCCATCAGTGAGTCTGGGAGGACGAACACTGAAGCTTTCTTT.

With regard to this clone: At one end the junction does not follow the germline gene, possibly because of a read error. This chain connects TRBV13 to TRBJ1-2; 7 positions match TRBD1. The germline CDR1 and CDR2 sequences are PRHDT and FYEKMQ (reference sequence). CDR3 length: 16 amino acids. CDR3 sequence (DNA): TGTGCCAGCACCTTAGGTTTCGGACAGGAGATCTATGGCTACACCTTC. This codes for CASTLGFGQEIYGYTF.

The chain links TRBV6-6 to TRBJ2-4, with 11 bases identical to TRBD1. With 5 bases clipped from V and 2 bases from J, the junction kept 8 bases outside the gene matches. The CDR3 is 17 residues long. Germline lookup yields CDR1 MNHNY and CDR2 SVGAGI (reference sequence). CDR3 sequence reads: CASSPFRTGGTKNIQYF. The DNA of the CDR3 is TGTGCCAGCAGTCCTTTCCGGACAGGGGGCACCAAAAACATTCAGTACTTC.

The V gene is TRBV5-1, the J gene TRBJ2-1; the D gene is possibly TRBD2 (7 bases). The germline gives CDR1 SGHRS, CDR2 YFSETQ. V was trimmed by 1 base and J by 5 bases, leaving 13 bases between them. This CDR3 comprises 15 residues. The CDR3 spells CASSLTGSGNNEQFF. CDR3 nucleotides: TGCGCCAGCAGCTTGACAGGGAGCGGGAACAATGAGCAGTTCTTC.

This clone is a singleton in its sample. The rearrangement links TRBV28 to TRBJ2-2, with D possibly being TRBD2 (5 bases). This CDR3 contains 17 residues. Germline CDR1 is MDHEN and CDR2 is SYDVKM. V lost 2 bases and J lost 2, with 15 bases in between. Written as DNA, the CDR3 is TGTGCCAGCAGTTTACCATCAGGTCTAGCAAACACCGGGGAGCTGTTTTTT. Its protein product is CASSLPSGLANTGELFF.

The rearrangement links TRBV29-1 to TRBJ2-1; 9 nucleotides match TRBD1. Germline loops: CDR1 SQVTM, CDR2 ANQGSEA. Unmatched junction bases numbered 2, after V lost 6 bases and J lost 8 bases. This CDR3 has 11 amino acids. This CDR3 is CSVQGAYEQFF. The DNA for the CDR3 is TGCAGCGTACAGGGGGCGTATGAGCAGTTCTTC.